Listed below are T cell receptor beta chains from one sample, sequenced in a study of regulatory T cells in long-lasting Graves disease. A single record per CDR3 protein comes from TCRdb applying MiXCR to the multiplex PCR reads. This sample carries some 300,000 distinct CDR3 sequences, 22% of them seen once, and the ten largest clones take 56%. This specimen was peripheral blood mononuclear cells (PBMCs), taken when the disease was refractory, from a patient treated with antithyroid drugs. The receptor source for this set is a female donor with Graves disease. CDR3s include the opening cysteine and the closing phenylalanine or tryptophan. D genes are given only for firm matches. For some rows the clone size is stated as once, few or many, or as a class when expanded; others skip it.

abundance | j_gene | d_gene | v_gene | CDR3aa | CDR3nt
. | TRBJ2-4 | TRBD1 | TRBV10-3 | CAIRGGAQNIQYF | TGTGCCATCAGAGGGGGCGCGCAAAACATTCAGTACTTC
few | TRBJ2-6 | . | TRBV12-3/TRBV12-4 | CASSLRSSGANVLTF | TGTGCCAGCAGTCTCAGGAGCTCTGGGGCCAACGTCCTGACTTTC
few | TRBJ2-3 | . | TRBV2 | CASRAVTDTQYF | TGTGCCAGCAGGGCGGTAACAGATACGCAGTATTTT
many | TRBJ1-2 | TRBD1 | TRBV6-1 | CASSVTGTGSTHGYTF | TGTGCCAGCAGTGTTACGGGGACAGGGAGTACTCATGGCTACACCTTC
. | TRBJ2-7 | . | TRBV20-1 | CSARSIAEILYEQYF | TGCAGTGCTAGGTCCATAGCGGAGATCCTCTACGAGCAGTACTTC
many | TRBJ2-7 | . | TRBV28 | CASSSHSYEQYF | TGTGCCAGCAGCTCCCACTCCTACGAGCAGTACTTC
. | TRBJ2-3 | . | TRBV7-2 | CASSPSRDTDTQYF | TGTGCCAGCAGCCCTAGCAGGGACACAGATACGCAGTATTTT
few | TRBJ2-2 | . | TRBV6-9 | CASSYLGLAETNTGELFF | TGTGCCAGCAGTTACTTAGGGCTAGCCGAAACCAACACCGGGGAGCTGTTTTTT
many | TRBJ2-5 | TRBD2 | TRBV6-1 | CASTRSIRWSGRKETQYF | TGTGCCAGCACCCGGTCCATTCGGTGGAGCGGGAGGAAGGAGACCCAGTACTTC
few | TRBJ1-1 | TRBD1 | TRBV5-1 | CASSLGQGGYWAFF | TGCGCCAGCAGCTTGGGACAGGGAGGGTATTGGGCTTTCTTT
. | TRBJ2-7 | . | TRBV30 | CAWSVQVDGGYEQYF | TGTGCCTGGAGTGTACAGGTGGACGGAGGCTACGAGCAGTACTTC
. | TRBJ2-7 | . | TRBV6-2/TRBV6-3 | CASSWFHVTLYEQYF | TGTGCCAGCAGTTGGTTTCATGTAACCCTGTACGAGCAGTACTTC
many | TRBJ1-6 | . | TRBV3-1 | CASSLRGNSPLHF | TGTGCCAGCAGCCTTCGAGGGAATTCACCCCTCCACTTT
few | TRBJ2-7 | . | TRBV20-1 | CSASQSSEQYF | TGCAGTGCTAGTCAAAGCTCCGAGCAGTACTTC
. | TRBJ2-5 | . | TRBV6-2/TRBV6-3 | CASSQVGAEETQYF | TGTGCCAGCAGTCAGGTGGGAGCGGAAGAGACCCAGTACTTC
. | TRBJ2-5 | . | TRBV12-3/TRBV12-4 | CASSSRNQETQYF | TGTGCCAGCAGCTCGCGAAACCAAGAGACCCAGTACTTC
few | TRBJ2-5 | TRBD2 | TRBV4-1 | CASSQIGLAAIGETQYF | TGCGCCAGCAGCCAGATAGGACTAGCGGCCATCGGTGAGACCCAGTACTTC
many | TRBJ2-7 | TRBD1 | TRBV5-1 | CASSETGAFSYEQYF | TGCGCCAGCAGCGAAACAGGGGCCTTCTCCTACGAGCAGTACTTC
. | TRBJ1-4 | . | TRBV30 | CAWSVLYGRLFF | TGTGCCTGGAGTGTACTATATGGAAGACTGTTTTTT
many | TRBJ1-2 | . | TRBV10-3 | CAISPDNYGYTF | TGTGCCATCAGTCCCGATAACTATGGCTACACCTTC
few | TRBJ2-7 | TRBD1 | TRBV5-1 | CASSLQGEYEQYF | TGCGCCAGCAGCTTACAGGGGGAGTACGAGCAGTACTTC
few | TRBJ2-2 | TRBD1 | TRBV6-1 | CASSPHPGQGLRGELFF | TGTGCCAGCAGTCCCCATCCGGGACAGGGACTCCGGGGGGAGCTGTTTTTT
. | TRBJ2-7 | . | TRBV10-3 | CAISEEVGYEQYF | TGTGCCATCAGTGAGGAAGTGGGCTACGAGCAGTACTTC
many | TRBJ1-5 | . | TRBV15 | CATSSIQENQPQHF | TGTGCCACCAGCAGCATACAGGAAAATCAGCCCCAGCATTTT
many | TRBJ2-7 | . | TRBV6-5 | CASSYSTGRGYEQYF | TGTGCCAGCAGTTACTCGACTGGACGAGGCTACGAGCAGTACTTC
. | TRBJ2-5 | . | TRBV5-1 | CASTRTDQETQYF | TGCGCCAGCACCCGGACAGATCAAGAGACCCAGTACTTC
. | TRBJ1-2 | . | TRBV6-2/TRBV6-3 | CASSSRDYYGYTF | TGTGCCAGCAGTTCCAGGGATTACTATGGCTACACCTTC
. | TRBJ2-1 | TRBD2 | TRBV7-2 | CATPTPLAGVNEQFF | TGTGCCACTCCGACCCCCCTAGCGGGAGTGAATGAGCAGTTCTTC
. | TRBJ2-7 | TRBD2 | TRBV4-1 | CASSQDRSGRAWEQYF | TGCGCCAGCAGCCAAGATAGGAGCGGGAGGGCCTGGGAGCAGTACTTC
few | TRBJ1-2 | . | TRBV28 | CASQGPIQGYTF | TGTGCCAGCCAGGGCCCCATCCAGGGCTACACCTTC
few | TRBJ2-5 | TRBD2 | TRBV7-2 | CASSPMGGGRETQYF | TGTGCCAGCAGCCCGATGGGGGGAGGGAGAGAGACCCAGTACTTC
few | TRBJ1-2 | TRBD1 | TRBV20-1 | CSALEDRGGGYTF | TGCAGTGCTTTGGAGGACAGGGGCGGTGGCTACACCTTC
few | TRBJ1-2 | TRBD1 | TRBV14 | CASSQLQGVDYGYTF | TGTGCCAGCAGCCAACTACAGGGGGTCGACTATGGCTACACCTTC
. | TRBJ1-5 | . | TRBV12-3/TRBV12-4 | CASSLRENRPQHF | TGTGCCAGCAGTTTAAGGGAAAATCGGCCCCAGCATTTT
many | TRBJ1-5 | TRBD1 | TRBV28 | CASSIQQGGNQPQHF | TGTGCCAGCAGTATACAACAGGGGGGCAATCAGCCCCAGCATTTT
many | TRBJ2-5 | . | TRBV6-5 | CASSYTRETQYF | TGTGCCAGCAGTTACACCAGAGAGACCCAGTACTTC
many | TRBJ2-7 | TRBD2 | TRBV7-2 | CASSLGPSGGYEQYF | TGTGCCAGCAGCTTAGGTCCTAGCGGGGGCTACGAGCAGTACTTC
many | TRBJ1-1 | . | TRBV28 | CASSSRNTEAFF | TGTGCCAGCAGTTCCCGGAACACTGAAGCTTTCTTT
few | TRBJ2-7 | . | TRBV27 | CASSPPPDDRYKAYEQYF | TGTGCCAGCAGTCCCCCCCCCGACGACAGATATAAAGCCTACGAGCAGTACTTC
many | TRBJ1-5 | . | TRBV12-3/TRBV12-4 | CASSFRAGPPYQPQHF | TGTGCCAGCAGTTTTCGGGCGGGGCCCCCTTATCAGCCCCAGCATTTT
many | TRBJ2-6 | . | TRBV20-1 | CSASPRSGANVLTF | TGCAGTGCTAGTCCTCGGTCCGGGGCCAACGTCCTGACTTTC
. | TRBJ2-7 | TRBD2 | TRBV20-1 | CSARLGGRGLAFYEQYF | TGCAGTGCTAGACTTGGGGGTAGGGGACTAGCTTTTTACGAGCAGTACTTC
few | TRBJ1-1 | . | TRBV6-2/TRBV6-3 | CASSYSRWDTEAFF | TGTGCCAGCAGTTACTCGCGATGGGACACTGAAGCTTTCTTT
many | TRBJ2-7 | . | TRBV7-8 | CASSQTVYEQYF | TGTGCCAGCAGCCAGACAGTCTACGAGCAGTACTTC
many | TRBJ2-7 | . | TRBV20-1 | CSARDGGGRSYEQYF | TGCAGTGCTAGAGATGGGGGCGGACGTTCCTACGAGCAGTACTTC
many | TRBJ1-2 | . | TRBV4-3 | CASSQDSKGRGYTF | TGCGCCAGCAGCCAAGATTCGAAGGGACGAGGCTACACCTTC
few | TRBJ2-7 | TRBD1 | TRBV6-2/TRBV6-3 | CASSDSTGVGEQYF | TGTGCCAGCAGTGACTCGACAGGGGTTGGCGAGCAGTACTTC
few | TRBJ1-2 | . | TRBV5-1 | CARTGPYGYTF | TGCGCCAGGACAGGTCCCTATGGCTACACCTTC
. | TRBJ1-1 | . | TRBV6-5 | CASSYSPTGNTEAFF | TGTGCCAGCAGTTACTCGCCGACAGGTAACACTGAAGCTTTCTTT
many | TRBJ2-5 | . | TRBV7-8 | CASSFQIQETQYF | TGTGCCAGCAGCTTCCAGATCCAAGAGACCCAGTACTTC
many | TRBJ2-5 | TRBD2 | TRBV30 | CAWSPGLAGIGQETQYF | TGTGCCTGGAGCCCGGGACTAGCGGGAATAGGGCAAGAGACCCAGTACTTC